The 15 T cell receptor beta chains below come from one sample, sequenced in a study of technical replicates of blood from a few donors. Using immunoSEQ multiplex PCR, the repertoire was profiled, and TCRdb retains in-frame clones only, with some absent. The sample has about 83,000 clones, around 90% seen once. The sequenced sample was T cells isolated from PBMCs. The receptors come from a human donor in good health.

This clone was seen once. CDR3 sequence reads: CASSPGSGREKLFF. CDR3 coding DNA: TGCGCCAGCAGCCCCGGAAGCGGACGAGAAAAACTGTTTTTT. The chain couples TRBV5-1 to TRBJ1-4, with no clear D. The CDR3 length is 14 residues. The V end lost 4 bases, the J end lost 8 bases, and 15 bases lay between the germline ends. CDR1 is SGHRS and CDR2 is YFSETQ in the germline V gene.

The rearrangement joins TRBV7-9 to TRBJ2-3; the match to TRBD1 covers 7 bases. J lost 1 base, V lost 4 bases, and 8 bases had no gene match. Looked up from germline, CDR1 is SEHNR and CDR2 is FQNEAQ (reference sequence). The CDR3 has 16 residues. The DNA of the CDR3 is TGTGCCAGCAGCTCCTCGACAGGGCCGGGCACAGATACGCAGTATTTT. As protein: CASSSSTGPGTDTQYF.

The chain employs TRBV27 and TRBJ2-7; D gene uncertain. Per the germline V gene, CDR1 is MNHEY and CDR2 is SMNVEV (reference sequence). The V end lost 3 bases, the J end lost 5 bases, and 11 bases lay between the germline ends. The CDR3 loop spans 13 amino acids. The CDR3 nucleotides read TGTGCCAGCAGTTTGCGGTCATGGGACGAGCAGTACTTC. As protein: CASSLRSWDEQYF.

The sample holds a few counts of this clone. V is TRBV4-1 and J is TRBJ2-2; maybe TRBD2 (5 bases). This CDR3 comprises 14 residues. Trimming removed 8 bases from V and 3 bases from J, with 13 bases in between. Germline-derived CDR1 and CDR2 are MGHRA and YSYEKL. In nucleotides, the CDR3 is TGCGCCAGCGTCGGGGTGGTGGACACCGGGGAGCTGTTTTTT. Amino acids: CASVGVVDTGELFF.

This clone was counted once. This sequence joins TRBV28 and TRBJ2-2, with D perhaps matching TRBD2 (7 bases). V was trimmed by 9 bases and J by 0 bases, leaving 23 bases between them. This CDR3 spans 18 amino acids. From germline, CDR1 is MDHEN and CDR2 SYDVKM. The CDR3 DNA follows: TGTGCCAGTAAGGGGGGGGACTATCTAAGCGCGAACACCGGGGAGCTGTTTTTT. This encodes CASKGGDYLSANTGELFF.

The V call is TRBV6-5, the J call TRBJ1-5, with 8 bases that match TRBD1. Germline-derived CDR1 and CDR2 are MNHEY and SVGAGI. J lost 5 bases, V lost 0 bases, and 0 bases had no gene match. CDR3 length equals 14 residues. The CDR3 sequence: CASSYSTGDQPQHF. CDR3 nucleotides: TGTGCCAGCAGTTACTCGACAGGGGATCAGCCCCAGCATTTT.

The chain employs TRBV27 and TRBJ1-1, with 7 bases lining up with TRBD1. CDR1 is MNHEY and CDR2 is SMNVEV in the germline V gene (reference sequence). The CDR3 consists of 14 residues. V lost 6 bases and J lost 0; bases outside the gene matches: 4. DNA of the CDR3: TGTGCCAGCAGGGGGGGACAGCTGAACACTGAAGCTTTCTTT. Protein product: CASRGGQLNTEAFF.

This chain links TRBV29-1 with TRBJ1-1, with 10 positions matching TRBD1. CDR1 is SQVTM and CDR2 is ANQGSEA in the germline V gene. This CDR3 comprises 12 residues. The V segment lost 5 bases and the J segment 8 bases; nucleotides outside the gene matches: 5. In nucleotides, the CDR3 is TGCAGCGTTAGACAGGGGGCGAGGGAAGCTTTCTTT. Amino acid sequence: CSVRQGAREAFF.

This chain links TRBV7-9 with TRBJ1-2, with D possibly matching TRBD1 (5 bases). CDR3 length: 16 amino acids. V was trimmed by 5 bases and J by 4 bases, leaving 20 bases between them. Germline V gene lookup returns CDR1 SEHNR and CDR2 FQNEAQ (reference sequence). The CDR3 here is CASSTHGGGTIYGYTF. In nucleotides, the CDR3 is TGTGCCAGCAGCACACACGGGGGGGGGACTATCTATGGCTACACCTTC. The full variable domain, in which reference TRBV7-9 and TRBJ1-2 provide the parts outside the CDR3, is DTGVSQNPRHKITKRGQNVTFRCDPISEHNRLYWYRQTLGQGPEFLTYFQNEAQLEKSRLLSDRFSAERPKGSFSTLEIQRTEQGDSAMYLCASSTHGGGTIYGYTFGSGTRLTVV.

The CDR3 nucleotides read TGTGCCAGTAGAAAGCTAGCGGGGGAAAGCTCCTACGAGCAGTACTTC. Its protein product is CASRKLAGESSYEQYF. The chain combines TRBV19 with TRBJ2-7; 10 bases match TRBD2. Germline V gene lookup returns CDR1 LNHDA and CDR2 SQIVND (reference sequence). The V gene end was trimmed by 6 bases and the J gene end by 0 bases; junction bases not matched to a gene: 8. This CDR3 region has 16 residues. Supplemented by reference TRBV19 and TRBJ2-7, the full variable domain reads DGGITQSPKYLFRKEGQNVTLSCEQNLNHDAMYWYRQDPGQGLRLIYYSQIVNDFQKGDIAEGYSVSREKKESFPLTVTSAQKNPTAFYLCASRKLAGESSYEQYFGPGTRLTVT.

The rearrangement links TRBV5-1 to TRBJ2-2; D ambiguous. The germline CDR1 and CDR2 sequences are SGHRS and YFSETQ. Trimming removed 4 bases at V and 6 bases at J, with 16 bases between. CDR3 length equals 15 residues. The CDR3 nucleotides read TGCGCCAGCAGCCCCTATGCTTCTAGGCCCGGGGAGCTGTTTTTT. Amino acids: CASSPYASRPGELFF.

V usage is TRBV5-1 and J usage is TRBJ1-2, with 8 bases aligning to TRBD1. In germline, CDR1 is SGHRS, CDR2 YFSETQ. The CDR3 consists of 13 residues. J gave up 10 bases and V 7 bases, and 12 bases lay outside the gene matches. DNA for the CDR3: TGCGCCAGCCAGGGGGCGCGAGGAGAATACTACACCTTC. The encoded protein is CASQGARGEYYTF. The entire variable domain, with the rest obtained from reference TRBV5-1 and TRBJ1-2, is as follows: KAGVTQTPRYLIKTRGQQVTLSCSPISGHRSVSWYQQTPGQGLQFLFEYFSETQRNKGNFPGRFSGRQFSNSRSEMNVSTLELGDSALYLCASQGARGEYYTFGSGTRLTVV.

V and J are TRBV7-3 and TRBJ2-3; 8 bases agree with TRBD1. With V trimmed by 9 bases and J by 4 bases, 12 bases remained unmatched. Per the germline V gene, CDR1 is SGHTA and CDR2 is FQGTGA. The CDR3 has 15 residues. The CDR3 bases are TGTGCCAGTGAGGCGTCAGGACAGGGCCCAGATACGCAGTATTTT. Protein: CASEASGQGPDTQYF.

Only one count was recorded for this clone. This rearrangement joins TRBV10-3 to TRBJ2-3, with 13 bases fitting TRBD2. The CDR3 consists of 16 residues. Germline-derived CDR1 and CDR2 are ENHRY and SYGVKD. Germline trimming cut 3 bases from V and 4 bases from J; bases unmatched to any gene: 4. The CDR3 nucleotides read TGTGCCATCAGTGACTTGACTAGCGGGGGGTCAGATACGCAGTATTTT. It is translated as CAISDLTSGGSDTQYF.

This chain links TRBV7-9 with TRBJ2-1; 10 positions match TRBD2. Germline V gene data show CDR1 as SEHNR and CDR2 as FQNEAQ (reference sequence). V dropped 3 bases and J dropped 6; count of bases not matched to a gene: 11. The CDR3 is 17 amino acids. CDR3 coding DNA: TGTGCCAGCAGCTTTGATCTGTTAGCGGGAGGCATCAATGAGCAGTTCTTC. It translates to CASSFDLLAGGINEQFF.